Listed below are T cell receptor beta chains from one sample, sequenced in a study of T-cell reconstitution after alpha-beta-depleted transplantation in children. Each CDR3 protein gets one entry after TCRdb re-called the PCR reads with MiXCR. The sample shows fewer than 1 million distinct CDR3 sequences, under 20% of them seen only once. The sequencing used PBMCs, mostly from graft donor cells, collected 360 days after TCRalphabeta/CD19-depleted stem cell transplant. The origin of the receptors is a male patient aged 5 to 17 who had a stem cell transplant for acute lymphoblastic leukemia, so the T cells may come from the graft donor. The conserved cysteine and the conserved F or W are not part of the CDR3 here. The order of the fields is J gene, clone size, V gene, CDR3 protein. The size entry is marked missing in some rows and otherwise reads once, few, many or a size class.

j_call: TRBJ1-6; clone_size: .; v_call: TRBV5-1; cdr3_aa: ASSLDPRGSPLH
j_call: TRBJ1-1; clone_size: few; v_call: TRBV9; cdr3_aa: ASSVGTRNTEAF
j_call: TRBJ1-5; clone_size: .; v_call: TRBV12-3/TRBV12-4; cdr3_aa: ASKLYGINQPQH
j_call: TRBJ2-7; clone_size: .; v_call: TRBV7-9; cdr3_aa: ASSSFGRALSYEQY
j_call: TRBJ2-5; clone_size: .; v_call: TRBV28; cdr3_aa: ASSESGRGKRQETQY
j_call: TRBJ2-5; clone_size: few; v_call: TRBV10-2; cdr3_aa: ASSGPIATSVLQETQY
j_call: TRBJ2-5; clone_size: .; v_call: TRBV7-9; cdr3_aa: ASSRDRGFQETQY
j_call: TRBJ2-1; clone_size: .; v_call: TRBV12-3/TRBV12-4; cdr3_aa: ASSYSIHEQF
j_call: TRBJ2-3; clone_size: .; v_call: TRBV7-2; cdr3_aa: ASSLGGLGSSTDTQY
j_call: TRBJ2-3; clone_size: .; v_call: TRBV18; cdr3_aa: ASSPALNTDTQY
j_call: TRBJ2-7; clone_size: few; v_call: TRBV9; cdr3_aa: ASSVVPNSYEQY
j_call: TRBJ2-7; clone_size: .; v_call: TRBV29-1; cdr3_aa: SVESGPSGEQY
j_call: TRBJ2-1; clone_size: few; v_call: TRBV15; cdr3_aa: ATSRPPPGLYNEQF
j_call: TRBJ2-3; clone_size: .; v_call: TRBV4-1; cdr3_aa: ASSPPVAGGAGTQY
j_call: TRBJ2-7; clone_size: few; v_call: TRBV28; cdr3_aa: ASSPFPTSGRESYEQY
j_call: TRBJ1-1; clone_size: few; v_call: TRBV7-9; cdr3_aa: ASSWDRGITEAF
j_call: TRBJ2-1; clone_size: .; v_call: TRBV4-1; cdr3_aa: ASSQDDAYYNEQF
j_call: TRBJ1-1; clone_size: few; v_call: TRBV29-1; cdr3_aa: SGTGDLRESEAF
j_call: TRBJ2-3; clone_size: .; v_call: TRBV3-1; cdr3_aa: ASSQVSAPADTQY
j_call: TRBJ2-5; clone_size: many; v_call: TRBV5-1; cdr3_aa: ASSLVVAEETQY
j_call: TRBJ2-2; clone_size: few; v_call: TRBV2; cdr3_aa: ASRLAPGQGGTGELF
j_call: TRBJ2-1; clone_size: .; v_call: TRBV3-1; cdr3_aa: ASSQPRGLAGASNEQF
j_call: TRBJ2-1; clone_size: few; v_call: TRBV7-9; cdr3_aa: ASVGRGAVLSYNEQF
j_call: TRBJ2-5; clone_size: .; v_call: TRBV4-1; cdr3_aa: ASSHPGLAGETQY
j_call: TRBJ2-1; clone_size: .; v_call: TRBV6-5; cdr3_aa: ASSYSKGPHEQF
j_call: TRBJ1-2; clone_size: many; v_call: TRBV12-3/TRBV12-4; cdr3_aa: ASSYGTANYGYT
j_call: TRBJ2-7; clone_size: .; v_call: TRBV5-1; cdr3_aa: ASSLNGAPYEQY
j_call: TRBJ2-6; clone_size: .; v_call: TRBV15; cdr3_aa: ATSRDYGANVLT
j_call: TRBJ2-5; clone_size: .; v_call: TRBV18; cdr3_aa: ASSPLPGQGTSGGETQY
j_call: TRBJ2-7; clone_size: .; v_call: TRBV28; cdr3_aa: AMGPGVSCYEQY
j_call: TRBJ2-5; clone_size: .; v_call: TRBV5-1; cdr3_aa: ASIREQGETQY
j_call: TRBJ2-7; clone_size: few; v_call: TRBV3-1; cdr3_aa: ASSQERKHEQY
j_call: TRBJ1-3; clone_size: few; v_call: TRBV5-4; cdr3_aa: ASSAGGRGIGNTIY
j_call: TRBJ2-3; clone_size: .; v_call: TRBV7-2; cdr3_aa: ASSFGPLGDTQY
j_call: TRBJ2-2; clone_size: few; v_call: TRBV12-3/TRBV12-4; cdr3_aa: ASSFNRGISSGELF
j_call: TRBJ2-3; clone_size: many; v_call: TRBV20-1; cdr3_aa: SLGVRGGARDTQY